This entry describes one T cell receptor (beta chain). Noted time point: cycle 4 day 1 (C4D1), after less than 7 weeks of nivolumab. All the patients suffered relapse after autologous stem cell transplantation, and brentuximab vedotin exposure differed. The data derive from a study of PD-1 blockade in classical Hodgkin lymphoma. Germline CDR1 and CDR2: KGHSH and LQKENI. With 3 bases removed from V and 3 bases from J, the gap between germline ends came to 12 bases. The CDR3 contains 15 residues. This table comes from immunoSEQ multiplex PCR, and its TCRdb copy is limited to in-frame clones, with some not included. The sample has over 60,000 clones, roughly nine tenths seen once.

V usage is TRBV18 and J usage is TRBJ2-1; tentative D call: TRBD2 (5 bases). The sample in question was peripheral blood mononuclear cells (PBMCs), obtained before the fourth cycle of nivolumab. The sequence derives from a human donor with classical Hodgkin lymphoma. Written as DNA, the CDR3 is TGTGCCAGCTCACCGACCGGGATGATCTACAATGAGCAGTTCTTC. Amino acids: CASSPTGMIYNEQFF.